These 25 T cell receptor beta chains originate from one sample sequenced in a study of blood T cells in healthy people across ages. PCR was performed a second time for about 7 to 12 cycles using a sample-barcoded 5' primer and a J-beta primer mix. TCRdb reprocessed the 5' RACE reads with MiXCR, giving one entry per CDR3 protein. The sample shows 1.5 million to 2 million distinct CDR3 sequences, roughly 32% of them seen only once. Specimen: blood. These receptors were taken from a woman aged 30 to 39 in good health.

This clonotype has just a few counts. V and J are TRBV5-1 and TRBJ2-5; D possibly corresponds to TRBD1 (5 bases). CDR1 and CDR2 from the germline V gene are SGHRS and YFSETQ. The CDR3 runs to 17 residues. V was trimmed by 0 bases and J by 5 bases, leaving 20 bases between them. CDR3 coding DNA: TGCGCCAGCAGCTTGGGGGGCCACGGCGGCGGAAGGGAGACCCAGTACTTC. Translation gives CASSLGGHGGGRETQYF.

This clonotype was recorded a few times. The chain couples TRBV4-2 to TRBJ2-1; TRBD2 matches at 10 bases. The ends lost 0 bases at V and 15 bases at J; junction bases unmatched: 11. Germline values: CDR1 LGHNA, CDR2 YNFKEQ. The CDR3 contains 15 residues. The CDR3 DNA follows: TGTGCCAGCAGCCAAGAAGTGGCCCCCGTAGCGGGAGGGTTCTTC. It translates to CASSQEVAPVAGGFF.

The J gene is TRBJ2-5, the V gene TRBV12-3 or TRBV12-4; D remains unclear. The length of the CDR3 is 15 residues. V lost 5 bases, J lost 4 bases, and 17 bases lay in between. Here the CDR3 reads CASSEWTDLGETQYF. In nucleotides, the CDR3 is TGTGCCAGCAGTGAATGGACCGACCTGGGAGAGACCCAGTACTTC.

This clonotype occurred a few times. The genes are TRBV7-2 and TRBJ1-2; D is undetermined. Trimming stripped 3 bases from V and 8 bases from J, with 13 bases between. CDR1 is SGHTA and CDR2 is FQGNSA in the germline V gene. This CDR3 is built from 13 residues. CDR3 sequence reads: CASSFNDLSGYTF. CDR3 DNA: TGTGCCAGCAGCTTTAATGACCTCAGCGGCTACACCTTC.

V is TRBV27 and J is TRBJ2-1; 9 bases agree with TRBD1. The CDR3 length is 14 residues. In germline, CDR1 is MNHEY, CDR2 SMNVEV (reference sequence). V dropped 8 bases and J dropped 3; count of bases not matched to a gene: 5. The CDR3 spells CASRTGADYNEQFF. The DNA for the CDR3 is TGTGCCAGCCGGACAGGGGCTGACTACAATGAGCAGTTCTTC.

The chain joins TRBV2 to TRBJ2-1; 12 bases are a match to TRBD2. Germline CDR1 is SNHLY and CDR2 is FYNNEI. The CDR3 runs to 12 residues. V was clipped by 7 bases and J by 10 bases; unmatched bases: 2. CDR3 region: CASTGTSGEQFF. The CDR3, as DNA: TGTGCCAGCACCGGGACTAGCGGGGAGCAGTTCTTC.

V usage is TRBV7-8 and J usage is TRBJ2-2; a weak D match, TRBD1 (5 bases). The CDR3 is 16 residues long. The V end was cut by 2 bases, the J end by 4 bases, with 14 bases between. CDR1 is SGHVS, CDR2 FQNEAQ, per germline. As DNA, the CDR3 is TGTGCCAGCAGCTTATCGGCAGGGTGGGGCACCGGGGAGCTGTTTTTT. It specifies CASSLSAGWGTGELFF.

The chain employs TRBV28 and TRBJ2-1, with TRBD1 identical over 8 bases. The CDR3 is made up of 13 amino acids. With V trimmed by 6 bases and J by 9 bases, 7 bases remained unmatched. Per the germline V gene, CDR1 is MDHEN and CDR2 is SYDVKM. The CDR3 sequence is CASRGQVSREQFF. The CDR3 DNA reads as TGTGCCAGCAGGGGACAGGTTAGCCGTGAGCAGTTCTTC.

The CDR3: CASSPTGGEGTEAFF. The CDR3 region has the DNA TGTGCCAGCTCACCTACAGGGGGCGAGGGCACTGAAGCTTTCTTT. The chain couples TRBV18 to TRBJ1-1; 9 positions agree with TRBD1. The germline gives CDR1 KGHSH, CDR2 LQKENI. The CDR3 is 15 residues long. V lost 3 bases and J lost 4; bases outside the gene matches: 6.

The chain joins TRBV7-9 to TRBJ2-3, with D possibly TRBD1 on 5 matching bases. The V gene's germline CDR1 is SEHNR and CDR2 FQNEAQ (reference sequence). This CDR3 has 15 residues. The V end lost 5 bases, the J end lost 2 bases, and 14 bases lay between the germline ends. CDR3 DNA: TGTGCCAGCAGCCCCACCGACAGCCCCACAGATACGCAGTATTTT. It specifies CASSPTDSPTDTQYF.

Notes on this clonotype: A much larger clonotype is one base distant, so this may be a read error. The gene calls are TRBV29-1 and TRBJ1-2, with a possible D match to TRBD1 (5 bases). This CDR3 is built from 11 residues. The germline CDR1 and CDR2 sequences are SQVTM and ANQGSEA. CDR3 nucleotide sequence: TGCAGCGCTAGGCAGGGCGATGGCCACACCTTC. Translated, it gives CSARQGDGHTF.

The chain recombines TRBV11-2 with TRBJ2-1, with 10 bases lining up with TRBD2. The length of the CDR3 is 18 residues. CDR1 is SGHAT and CDR2 is FQNNGV in the germline V gene. V gave up 5 bases and J gave up 7 bases; unmatched junction bases: 17. The CDR3 sequence: CASSPHHASGGTRNEQFF. The CDR3 DNA sequence: TGTGCCAGCAGCCCCCATCACGCTAGCGGGGGTACAAGAAATGAGCAGTTCTTC. Variable domain in full (rest from reference TRBV11-2 and TRBJ2-1): EAGVAQSPRYKIIEKRQSVAFWCNPISGHATLYWYQQILGQGPKLLIQFQNNGVVDDSQLPKDRFSAERLKGVDSTLKIQPAKLEDSAVYLCASSPHHASGGTRNEQFFGPGTRLTVL.

This chain joins TRBV13 and TRBJ2-2; D might be TRBD2 (7 bases). The CDR3 is made up of 15 amino acids. Germline V lookup: CDR1 PRHDT, CDR2 FYEKMQ (reference sequence). Trimming cost V 2 bases and J 5 bases, with 12 bases left between them. The CDR3 DNA follows: TGTGCCAGCAGCTTAAGGGGGGGCGAAACCGGGGAGCTGTTTTTT. This sequence encodes CASSLRGGETGELFF. Full variable domain (remainder filled in from reference TRBV13 and TRBJ2-2): AAGVIQSPRHLIKEKRETATLKCYPIPRHDTVYWYQQGPGQDPQFLISFYEKMQSDKGSIPDRFSAQQFSDYHSELNMSSLELGDSALYFCASSLRGGETGELFFGEGSRLTVL.

Only a few counts were recorded for this clonotype. This rearrangement joins TRBV3-1 to TRBJ2-5; D is ambiguous. The CDR3 sequence is 19 residues long. Per germline, CDR1 LGHDT and CDR2 YNNKEL (reference sequence). The germline V and J ends were trimmed by 4 bases and 5 bases, with 29 bases remaining between them. CDR3 in amino acids: CASSPRPFAAGSFGETQYF. CDR3 in DNA: TGTGCCAGCAGCCCCCGACCCTTTGCTGCAGGTTCCTTCGGGGAGACCCAGTACTTC.

V is TRBV5-1 and J is TRBJ2-2; 7 bases are shared with TRBD1. This CDR3 has 16 residues. Germline V gives CDR1 SGHRS, CDR2 YFSETQ. With 4 bases clipped from V and 0 bases from J, the junction kept 6 bases outside the gene matches. CDR3 DNA: TGCGCCAGCAGCACGACAGGGTTCGCGAACACCGGGGAGCTGTTTTTT. Translating gives CASSTTGFANTGELFF. The complete variable domain, with remaining parts taken from reference TRBV5-1 and TRBJ2-2, reads KAGVTQTPRYLIKTRGQQVTLSCSPISGHRSVSWYQQTPGQGLQFLFEYFSETQRNKGNFPGRFSGRQFSNSRSEMNVSTLELGDSALYLCASSTTGFANTGELFFGEGSRLTVL.

This clonotype was counted ten times or more. The chain links TRBV6-6 to TRBJ2-7; perhaps TRBD2 as D (5 bases). V was shortened by 6 bases and J by 2 bases, with 8 bases between the two germline ends. Germline V gene sequence: CDR1 MNHNY, CDR2 SVGAGI (reference sequence). The CDR3 runs 12 residues. Written as DNA, the CDR3 is TGTGCCAGCAGACGGGGTACCTACGAGCAGTACTTC. It translates to CASRRGTYEQYF.

The chain combines TRBV15 with TRBJ2-3; tentative D call: TRBD1 (5 bases). Trimming stripped 5 bases from V and 0 bases from J, with 15 bases between. The germline V gene has CDR1 LNHNV and CDR2 YYDKDF (reference sequence). The CDR3 extends over 16 amino acids. The CDR3 here is CATSGTWTTSTDTQYF. The CDR3 nucleotides are TGTGCCACCAGCGGAACGTGGACAACAAGCACAGATACGCAGTATTTT.

The chain is built from TRBV6-1 and TRBJ2-1; D is unresolved. V lost 3 bases and J lost 8, with 14 bases in between. In germline, CDR1 is MNHNS, CDR2 SASEGT. The length of the CDR3 is 14 residues. The CDR3 protein is CASSDKSRSYEQFF. CDR3 nucleotides: TGTGCCAGCAGTGACAAATCCAGGAGCTATGAGCAGTTCTTC.

Concerning this clonotype: The CDR3 end shows no conserved phenylalanine or tryptophan, and so a read error is likely. The chain has TRBV7-8 and TRBJ2-3, with no clear D. V was cut by 1 base and J by 0 bases, with 5 bases left in between. The CDR3 spans 14 residues. The V gene's germline CDR1 is SGHVS and CDR2 FQNEAQ. This CDR3 is CASSLESSTDTQYL. The CDR3 DNA is TGTGCCAGCAGCTTAGAATCTAGCACAGATACGCAGTATTTG.

The V call is TRBV2, the J call TRBJ1-1; D call uncertain. There are 14 residues in the CDR3. From germline, CDR1 is SNHLY and CDR2 FYNNEI. V dropped 6 bases and J dropped 6 bases, with 17 bases sitting between them. For the CDR3, the DNA is TGTGCCAGCAGACAACTTCGAATAGGGTCTGAAGCTTTCTTT. It yields the protein CASRQLRIGSEAFF.

The CDR3 is CASSLEQGARAYEQYF. Here the CDR3 DNA reads TGTGCCAGCAGCTTGGAACAGGGGGCGCGGGCCTACGAGCAGTACTTC. The rearrangement joins TRBV5-6 to TRBJ2-7; TRBD1 matches 9 bases. CDR1 is SGHDT and CDR2 is YYEEEE in the germline V gene. V was clipped by 0 bases and J by 2 bases; unmatched bases: 6. The CDR3 contains 16 residues.

This clonotype was seen only a few times. This sequence joins TRBV7-7 and TRBJ2-1; 8 nucleotides align to TRBD2. CDR1 is SSHAT and CDR2 is FNYEAQ in the germline V gene (reference sequence). The CDR3 runs 16 residues. V was pared by 5 bases and J by 2 bases, with 8 bases of the junction left unmatched. The CDR3 reads CASSRLGSGAYNEQFF. The CDR3 nucleotides are TGTGCCAGCAGCCGCCTGGGTAGCGGGGCCTACAATGAGCAGTTCTTC.

The V and J genes are TRBV7-9 and TRBJ2-6; possible D gene TRBD1, 5 bases. The CDR3 loop spans 16 amino acids. V shed 4 bases and J shed 4 bases, with 14 bases lying between them. Germline assignment: CDR1 SEHNR and CDR2 FQNEAQ (reference sequence). For the CDR3, the DNA is TGTGCCAGCAGCTCCCGGATAGGGGTCGGGGCCAACGTCCTGACTTTC. Translation: CASSSRIGVGANVLTF.

The rearrangement links TRBV7-6 to TRBJ2-3, with D maybe TRBD1 (6 bases). The V gene lost 3 bases and the J gene lost 6 bases, with 10 bases spanning the gap. The CDR3 extends over 13 amino acids. CDR1 and CDR2 from the germline V gene are SGHVS and FNYEAQ. Here the CDR3 reads CASSFWGRDTQYF. The CDR3 DNA reads as TGTGCCAGCAGCTTTTGGGGGCGGGATACGCAGTATTTT.

The chain carries TRBV19 and TRBJ2-7; 9 nucleotides match TRBD1. The CDR3 has 15 amino acids. Germline V gives CDR1 LNHDA, CDR2 SQIVND (reference sequence). Unmatched junction bases numbered 10, after V lost 6 bases and J lost 4 bases. As DNA, the CDR3 is TGTGCCAGTAGCACAGGGACAGGGTCCTTTTACGAGCAGTACTTC. This translates into CASSTGTGSFYEQYF.